This TCR beta chain was captured by sequencing in a study of T cell changes during pregnancy in multiple sclerosis. This table comes from immunoSEQ multiplex PCR, and its TCRdb copy is limited to in-frame clones, with some not included. The sample holds 38,000 or so clones; nearly 90% are singletons and the top ten take 0.57%. Germline V gene data show CDR1 as KGHSH and CDR2 as LQKENI. The CDR3 consists of 18 residues. Trimming removed 4 bases from V and 0 bases from J; junction bases left unmatched: 8. This sequence was found in a female donor with multiple sclerosis, enrolled in a pregnancy study. This material consisted of CD4+ T cells from peripheral blood mononuclear cells, taken in the second trimester of pregnancy. The chain has TRBV18 and TRBJ2-6; 8 positions agree with TRBD1. The CDR3 DNA follows: TGTGCCAGCTCACAAGGGACAGGCTTAGGCTCTGGGGCCAACGTCCTGACTTTC. This codes for CASSQGTGLGSGANVLTF.